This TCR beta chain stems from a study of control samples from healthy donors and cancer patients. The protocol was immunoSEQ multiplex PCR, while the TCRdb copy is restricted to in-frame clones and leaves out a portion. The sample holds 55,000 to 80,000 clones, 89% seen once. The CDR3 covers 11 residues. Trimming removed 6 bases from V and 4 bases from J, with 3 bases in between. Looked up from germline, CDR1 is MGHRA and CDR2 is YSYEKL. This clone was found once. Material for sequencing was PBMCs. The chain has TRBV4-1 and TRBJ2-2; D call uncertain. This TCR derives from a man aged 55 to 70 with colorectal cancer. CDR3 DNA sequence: TGCGCCAGCAGGGCCACCGGGGAGCTGTTTTTT. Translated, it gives CASRATGELFF.